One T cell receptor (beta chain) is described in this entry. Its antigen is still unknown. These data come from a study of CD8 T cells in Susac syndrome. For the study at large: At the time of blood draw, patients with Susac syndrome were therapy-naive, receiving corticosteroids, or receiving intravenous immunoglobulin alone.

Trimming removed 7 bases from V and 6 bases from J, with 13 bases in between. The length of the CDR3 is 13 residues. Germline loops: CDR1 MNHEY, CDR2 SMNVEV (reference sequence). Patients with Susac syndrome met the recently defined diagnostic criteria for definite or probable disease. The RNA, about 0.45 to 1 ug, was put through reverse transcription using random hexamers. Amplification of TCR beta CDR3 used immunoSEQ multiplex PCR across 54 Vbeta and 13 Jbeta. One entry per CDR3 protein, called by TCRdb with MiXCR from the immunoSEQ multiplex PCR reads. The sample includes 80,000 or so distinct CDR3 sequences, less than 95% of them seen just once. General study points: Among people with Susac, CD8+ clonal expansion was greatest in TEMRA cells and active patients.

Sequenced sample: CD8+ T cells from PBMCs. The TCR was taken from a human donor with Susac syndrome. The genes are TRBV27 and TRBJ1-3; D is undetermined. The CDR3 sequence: CASTSWGSNTIYF. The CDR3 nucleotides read TGTGCCAGCACCTCTTGGGGTTCAAACACCATATATTTT.